The source of this TCR beta chain is a study of blood T cell repertoires in COVID-19 (dated by TCRdb to 2020 to 2021). About the full investigation: Samples from collaborators originated in the United States, Italy and Spain and spanned both the acute and convalescent phases of COVID-19. The prospective study material was composed of cDNA or gDNA derived from T cells, B-cell-depleted T cells, or PBMCs. Subjects who had been exposed to COVID-19, were actively infected with it, or had recovered from it provided the deeply sampled blood TCRbeta repertoires that made up the dataset. The repertoires were made available in a free public database intended to serve as a resource for research on the immune response to SARS-CoV-2. The samples were drawn from the first 160 participants of the ongoing ImmuneRACE study and from 950 to 1,500 subjects provided by 6 global collaborators. Sample metadata almost always included a de-identified subject ID, COVID-19 status, age in years and sex. Where available, HLA class I and class II types were taken from metadata supplied by the sample provider and were not determined by assay-based typing.

Study-level results and caveats: The amount of clinical and demographic metadata varied by source and participant and was provided uncurated.

At one collaborating source in Seattle, patients were enrolled during active infection and were followed longitudinally through the course of disease. Each collaborating institution followed its own protocols to collect whole blood in K2EDTA tubes. For TCRbeta analysis, collaborators shipped samples as frozen whole blood, isolated PBMCs, or DNA extracted from either of those sample types. TCRbeta CDR3 regions were amplified from genomic DNA using the immunoSEQ Assay, a bias-controlled multiplex PCR. Regarding the original processing steps: Nucleated cell counts per sample were estimated from amplification of reference gene primers within the assay. To quantify the absolute abundance of each unique TCRbeta CDR3 rearrangement, sequence reads were collapsed and filtered. For each sample, productive Simpson clonality was calculated as the square root of Simpson's diversity index over productive rearrangements. TCRdb stores this immuneACCESS table with in-frame sequences only. Part of the clones is absent; in the studies checked, under half of the shortfall reflects unresolved V genes, and no reason is known for the rest. The DNA gave D and trimming, while V, J and clone size come from that table. The sample table contains fewer than 650,000 clones; only one count was recorded for approximately 91% of them. The biggest ten clones account for under 8.5% of the sample.

From the germline V gene, CDR1 is SGDLS and CDR2 is YYNGEE. Taken from cysteine to phenylalanine, the CDR3 has 13 residues. The entry retains the CDR3 DNA only, 39 bases that are in frame from base 1. V drops 4 bases and J drops 6 bases, leaving 14 bases in between. Regarding this clone: Its antigen target is currently unknown. Base quality data are lacking; no much larger clone is found one base away.

The V gene is TRBV9 and the J gene is TRBJ2-7, with a tentative D gene TRBD1 over 6 matching bases. The clonotype was recovered from a woman in her forties or fifties with COVID-19, enrolled during active disease. Sequenced: peripheral blood. CDR3 protein: CASSLQTGTEQYF. The sequenced DNA: TGTGCCAGCAGCCTACAGACAGGTACCGAGCAGTACTTC. The entire variable domain, with the stretches around the CDR3 drawn from the reference TRBV9 and TRBJ2-7 proteins, is DSGVTQTPKHLITATGQRVTLRCSPRSGDLSVYWYQQSLDQGLQFLIQYYNGEERAKGNILERFSAQQFPDLHSELNLSSLELGDSALYFCASSLQTGTEQYFGPGTRLTVT.